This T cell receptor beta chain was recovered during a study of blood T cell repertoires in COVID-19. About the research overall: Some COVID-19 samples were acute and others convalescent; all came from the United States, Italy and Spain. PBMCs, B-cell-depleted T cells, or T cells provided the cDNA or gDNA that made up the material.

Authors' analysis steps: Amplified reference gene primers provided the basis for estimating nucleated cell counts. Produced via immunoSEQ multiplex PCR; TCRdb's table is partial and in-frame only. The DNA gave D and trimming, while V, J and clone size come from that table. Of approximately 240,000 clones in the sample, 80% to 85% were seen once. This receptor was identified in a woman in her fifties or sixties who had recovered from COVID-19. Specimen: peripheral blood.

The chain's CDR3 is CASSSTLRFGANVLTF. As DNA, the CDR3 is TGTGCCAGCAGTTCGACTCTTAGATTTGGGGCCAACGTCCTGACTTTC. This chain links TRBV6-2 or TRBV6-3 with TRBJ2-6, with no clear D. V lost 4 bases, J lost 3 bases, and 13 bases lay in between. From germline, CDR1 is MNHEY and CDR2 SVGEGT. This CDR3 is built from 16 residues.